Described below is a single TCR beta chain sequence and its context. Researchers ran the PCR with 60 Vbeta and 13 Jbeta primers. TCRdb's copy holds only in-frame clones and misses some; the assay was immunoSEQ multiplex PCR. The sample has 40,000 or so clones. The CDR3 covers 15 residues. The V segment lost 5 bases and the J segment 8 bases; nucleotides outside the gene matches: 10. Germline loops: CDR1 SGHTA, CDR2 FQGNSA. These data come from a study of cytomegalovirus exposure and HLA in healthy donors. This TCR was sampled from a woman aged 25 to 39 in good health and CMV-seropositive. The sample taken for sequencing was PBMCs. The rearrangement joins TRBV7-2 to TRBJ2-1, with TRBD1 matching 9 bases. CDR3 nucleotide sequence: TGTGCCAGCAGCCTGCGCAGAAGGACAGGGGATGAGCAGTTCTTC. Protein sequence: CASSLRRRTGDEQFF. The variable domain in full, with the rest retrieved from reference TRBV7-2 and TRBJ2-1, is GAGVSQSPSNKVTEKGKDVELRCDPISGHTALYWYRQSLGQGLEFLIYFQGNSAPDKSGLPSDRFSAERTGGSVSTLTIQRTQQEDSAVYLCASSLRRRTGDEQFFGPGTRLTVL.